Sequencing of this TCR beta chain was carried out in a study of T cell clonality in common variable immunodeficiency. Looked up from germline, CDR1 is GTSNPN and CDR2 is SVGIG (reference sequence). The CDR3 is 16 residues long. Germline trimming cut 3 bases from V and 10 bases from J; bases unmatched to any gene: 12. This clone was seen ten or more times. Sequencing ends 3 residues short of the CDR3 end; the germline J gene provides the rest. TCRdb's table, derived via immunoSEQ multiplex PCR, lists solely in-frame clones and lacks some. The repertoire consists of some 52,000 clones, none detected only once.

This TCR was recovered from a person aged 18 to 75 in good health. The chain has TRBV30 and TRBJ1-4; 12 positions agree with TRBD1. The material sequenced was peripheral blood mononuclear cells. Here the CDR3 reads CAWSLKGTGGFGKLFF. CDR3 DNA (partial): TGTGCCTGGAGCTTAAAGGGGACAGGGGGCTTTGGAAAA.